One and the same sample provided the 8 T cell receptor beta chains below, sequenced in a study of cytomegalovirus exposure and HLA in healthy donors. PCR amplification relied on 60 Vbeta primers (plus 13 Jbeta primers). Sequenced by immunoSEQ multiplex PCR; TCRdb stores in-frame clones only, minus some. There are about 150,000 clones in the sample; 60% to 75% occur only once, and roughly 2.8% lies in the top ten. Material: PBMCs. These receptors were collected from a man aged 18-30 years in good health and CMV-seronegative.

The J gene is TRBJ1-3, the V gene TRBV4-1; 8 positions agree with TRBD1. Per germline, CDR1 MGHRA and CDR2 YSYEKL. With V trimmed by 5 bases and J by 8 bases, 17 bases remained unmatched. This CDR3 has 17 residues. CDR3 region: CASSALGVDRAGDTIYF. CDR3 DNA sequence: TGCGCCAGCAGCGCCCTTGGGGTGGACAGGGCCGGGGACACCATATATTTT.

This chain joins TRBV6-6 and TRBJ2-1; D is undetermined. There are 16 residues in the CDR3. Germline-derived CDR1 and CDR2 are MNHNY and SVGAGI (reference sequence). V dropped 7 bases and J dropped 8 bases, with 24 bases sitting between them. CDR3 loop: CASTSTATGSKHEQFF. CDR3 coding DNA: TGTGCCAGCACCTCGACTGCAACCGGGTCAAAGCATGAGCAGTTCTTC.

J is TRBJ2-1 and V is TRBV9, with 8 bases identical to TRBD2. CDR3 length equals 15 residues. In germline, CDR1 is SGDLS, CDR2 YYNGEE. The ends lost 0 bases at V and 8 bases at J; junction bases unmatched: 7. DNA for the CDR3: TGTGCCAGCAGCGTAGATCCGGGGGGGCCCTATGAGCAGTTCTTC. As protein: CASSVDPGGPYEQFF.

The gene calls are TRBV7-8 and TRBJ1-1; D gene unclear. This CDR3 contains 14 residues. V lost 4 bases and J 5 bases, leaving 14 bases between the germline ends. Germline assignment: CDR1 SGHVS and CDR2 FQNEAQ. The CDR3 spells CASSSGYQTTEAFF. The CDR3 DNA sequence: TGTGCCAGCAGCTCCGGATACCAGACTACTGAAGCTTTCTTT.

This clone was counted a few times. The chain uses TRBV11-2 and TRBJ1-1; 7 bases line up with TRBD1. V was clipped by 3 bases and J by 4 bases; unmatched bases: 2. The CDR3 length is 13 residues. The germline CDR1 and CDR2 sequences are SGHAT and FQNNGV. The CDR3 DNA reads TGTGCCAGCAGCTTTCAGGGGGGCACTGAAGCTTTCTTT. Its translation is CASSFQGGTEAFF.

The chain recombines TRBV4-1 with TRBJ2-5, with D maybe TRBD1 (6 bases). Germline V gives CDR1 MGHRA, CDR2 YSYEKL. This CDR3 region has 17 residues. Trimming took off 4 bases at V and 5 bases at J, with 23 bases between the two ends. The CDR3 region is CASSPKSLGAFGETQYF. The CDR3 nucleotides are TGCGCCAGCAGCCCTAAGTCCCTGGGGGCGTTCGGGGAGACCCAGTACTTC.

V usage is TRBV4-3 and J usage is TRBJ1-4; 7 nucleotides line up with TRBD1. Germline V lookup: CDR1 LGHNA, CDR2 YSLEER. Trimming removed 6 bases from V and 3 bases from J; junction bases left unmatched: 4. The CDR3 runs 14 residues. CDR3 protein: CASRPGTANEKLFF. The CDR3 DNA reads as TGCGCCAGCAGGCCCGGGACAGCTAATGAAAAACTGTTTTTT.

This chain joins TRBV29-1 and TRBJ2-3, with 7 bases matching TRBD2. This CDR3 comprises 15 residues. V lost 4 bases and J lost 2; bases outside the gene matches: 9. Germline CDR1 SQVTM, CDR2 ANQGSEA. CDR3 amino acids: CSVGVGGGFTDTQYF. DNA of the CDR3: TGCAGCGTTGGGGTCGGGGGAGGGTTCACAGATACGCAGTATTTT.